A selection of T cell receptor beta chains follows, all from one sample in a study of cytomegalovirus exposure and HLA in healthy donors. Clones were read by immunoSEQ multiplex PCR, and TCRdb kept only the in-frame ones, dropping some. The data contain more than 300,000 clones, just over 85% of them singletons. The sequencing sample was made of PBMCs. Every receptor here comes from a young woman in good health and CMV-seronegative. CDR3s include the opening cysteine and the closing phenylalanine or tryptophan. The D gene is left open where the match is weak. The size entry is marked missing in some rows and otherwise reads once, few, many or a size class.

16	TRBJ1-5	TRBV19	.	.	TGTGCCAGTAGTATAAGACGGGAGTATAGCAATCAGCCCCAGCATTTT	CASSIRREYSNQPQHF
15	TRBJ2-7	TRBV4-1	.	TRBD1	TGCGCCAGCAGCTTGGGGACAGGGGAGTCCTACGAGCAGTACTTC	CASSLGTGESYEQYF
12	TRBJ2-1	TRBV7-6	.	.	TGTGCCAGCAGCTTATTTACAGGCGACAGGTTCTTC	CASSLFTGDRFF
15	TRBJ2-1	TRBV7-2	.	.	TGTGCCAGCAGCTTAGCGGGGGCTGACTACAATGAGCAGTTCTTC	CASSLAGADYNEQFF
16	TRBJ2-1	TRBV4-1	.	.	TGCGCCAGCAGCCTCCTGCTGGGGGCGCGGTACAATGAGCAGTTCTTC	CASSLLLGARYNEQFF
13	TRBJ2-7	TRBV13	few	TRBD2	TGTGCCAGCATTCAAGCTAGCGGCTACGAGCAGTACTTC	CASIQASGYEQYF
20	TRBJ1-5	TRBV10-2	.	.	TGCGCCAGCAGTGAAAATCGGTTTGAGGGAACGGGTTACGGCAATCAGCCCCAGCATTTT	CASSENRFEGTGYGNQPQHF
14	TRBJ2-3	TRBV7-8	few	.	TGTGCCAGCAGCTTAGTTAGTAGTCGGGATACGCAGTATTTT	CASSLVSSRDTQYF
16	TRBJ1-1	TRBV4-1	.	TRBD1	TGCGCCAGCAGCGGAACCCAGACAGGGATGAACACTGAAGCTTTCTTT	CASSGTQTGMNTEAFF
13	TRBJ2-7	TRBV7-2	.	.	TGTGCCAGCAGCCCCCGGTATTACGGGGAGCAGTACTTC	CASSPRYYGEQYF
15	TRBJ1-1	TRBV5-1	.	.	TGCGCCAGCAGCTTCGGTCCCTTGGGGGGCACTGAAGCTTTCTTT	CASSFGPLGGTEAFF
15	TRBJ2-7	TRBV5-1	.	.	TGCGCCAGCAGCTTGGAAGCCAGGGGCGGAAGGGAGCAGTACTTC	CASSLEARGGREQYF
14	TRBJ2-1	TRBV9	.	.	TGTGCCAGCAGTCGATGGGGAGGAAACAATGAGCAGTTCTTC	CASSRWGGNNEQFF
20	TRBJ2-1	TRBV5-8	.	TRBD2	TGTGCCAGCAGCTTGGGCAGGGGCGAGGGTAGCGGGACCGCCGCCCATGAGCAGTTCTTC	CASSLGRGEGSGTAAHEQFF
14	TRBJ2-1	TRBV27	.	.	TGTGCCAGCAGTACCCTAACTAGACCTAATGAGCAGTTCTTC	CASSTLTRPNEQFF
15	TRBJ2-7	TRBV19	.	.	TGTGCCAGTAGTATATCGTGGGGAGTCATCGACGAGCAGTACTTC	CASSISWGVIDEQYF
14	TRBJ2-5	TRBV9	once	.	TGTGCCAGCAGCGGACTGTCCTTGGGGGGGACCCAGTACTTC	CASSGLSLGGTQYF
13	TRBJ1-1	TRBV6-5	.	.	TGTGCCAGCAGTGAATTGGGGGGGACTGAAGCTTTCTTT	CASSELGGTEAFF
17	TRBJ2-1	TRBV7-6	.	TRBD2	TGTGCCAGCAGCTCAACCTTGACTAGCGGGGGGAGAGATGAGCAGTTCTTC	CASSSTLTSGGRDEQFF
14	TRBJ1-5	TRBV5-6	.	.	TGTGCCAGCAGCCTGGCCCCAGGAACCCAGCCCCAGCATTTT	CASSLAPGTQPQHF
16	TRBJ2-7	TRBV10-3	.	.	TGTGCCATCAGGGGCCAACAGGGACGACCCTCCTACGAGCAGTACTTC	CAIRGQQGRPSYEQYF
17	TRBJ1-6	TRBV15	.	TRBD1	TGTGCCACCAGCAGCCCCGAGGGCCCAGGGGGCGGAGCCCCCCTCCACTTT	CATSSPEGPGGGAPLHF
14	TRBJ2-3	TRBV2	.	TRBD2	TGTGCCGGTTGGGCGGGAGGGCCCGCAGATACGCAGTATTTT	CAGWAGGPADTQYF
18	TRBJ2-1	TRBV7-9	.	TRBD2	TGTGCCAGCAGCCCTACGACTAGCGGGGGAATGTCCTACAATGAGCAGTTCTTC	CASSPTTSGGMSYNEQFF
15	TRBJ2-7	TRBV6-1	.	.	TGTGCCAGCAGTGAAGACGACAGGCCTTCCTACGAGCAGTACTTC	CASSEDDRPSYEQYF
15	TRBJ1-4	TRBV7-9	once	TRBD1	TGTGCCAGCAGCCCCGGACAGGGGGAAAGTGAAAAACTGTTTTTT	CASSPGQGESEKLFF
14	TRBJ1-6	TRBV7-6	once	.	TGTGCCAGCACCCCCGGGGGACGTAATTCACCCCTCCACTTT	CASTPGGRNSPLHF
16	TRBJ2-2	TRBV18	.	.	TGTGCCAGCTCACCACCGGGTGGGCGGAACACCGGGGAGCTGTTTTTT	CASSPPGGRNTGELFF
12	TRBJ2-7	TRBV13	.	.	TGTGCCAGCAGCTCTCACGGGGACGAGCAGTACTTC	CASSSHGDEQYF
13	TRBJ2-5	TRBV7-3	.	.	TGTGCCAGCAGCTCCAGGAACCAAGAGACCCAGTACTTC	CASSSRNQETQYF
12	TRBJ2-2	TRBV4-2	few	.	TGTGCCAGCAGGACAAACACCGGGGAGCTGTTTTTT	CASRTNTGELFF
14	TRBJ1-1	TRBV7-6	.	TRBD1	TGTGCCAGCAGCCCATTCCAGGGGGACACTGAAGCTTTCTTT	CASSPFQGDTEAFF
15	TRBJ1-2	TRBV18	.	.	TGTGCCAGCTCACCAGGGCAGGGCGATAACTATGGCTACACCTTC	CASSPGQGDNYGYTF
15	TRBJ1-2	TRBV6-5	.	TRBD1	TGTGCCAGCAGTTACTCAGGGACAGGGGCATATGGCTACACCTTC	CASSYSGTGAYGYTF
15	TRBJ2-1	TRBV25-1	few	.	TGTGCCAGCAGTGAATCGGAAGGTAGCTACGATGAGCAGTTCTTC	CASSESEGSYDEQFF
16	TRBJ2-3	TRBV5-1	.	.	TGCGCCAGCAGCTTGGTTGCGGGATCTAGCACAGATACGCAGTATTTT	CASSLVAGSSTDTQYF